The subject of this entry is one TCR beta chain. No antigen is known for it. The sample comes from a study of CD8+ T cells in alopecia areata. In the study overall: The study gave treated patients oral tofacitinib at 5 to 10 mg twice daily.

RNA, once extracted, was reverse transcribed into cDNA for use as the sequencing template. The data were produced by immunoSEQ multiplex PCR, yet TCRdb's version contains in-frame clones alone and is incomplete. The table lists roughly 200,000 clones, under 40% of them singletons. Findings and limits, study-wide: Affected lesional scalp, above all in alopecia totalis/universalis, was more clonal than normal scalp.

This CDR3 region has 15 residues. The V end lost 4 bases, the J end lost 6 bases, and 15 bases lay between the germline ends. The germline CDR1 and CDR2 sequences are MGHRA and YSYEKL. Stated treatment: oral pan-JAK inhibitor, 5-10 mg twice daily. PBMCs provided sorted CD4+ and CD8+ T cells. Source: CD4+ T cells sorted from blood, taken around week 30, from a patient treated with tofacitinib. The rearrangement links TRBV4-1 to TRBJ2-2; D tentatively fits TRBD1 or TRBD2 (7 bases each). The source is a human donor with alopecia areata. The CDR3 sequence is CASSRGGGRAGELFF. CDR3 nucleotides: TGCGCCAGCAGCCGGGGAGGGGGCCGCGCCGGGGAGCTGTTTTTT.